This record concerns one T cell receptor (beta chain) sequence. Its target is not known. The method was immunoSEQ multiplex PCR; TCRdb's version includes in-frame clones alone and lacks a portion of them. In the table there are some 6,100 clones, 84% of which are singletons. Patients had resection in Japan or China between about 2013 and 2017. This sample was included in a study of immune evolution from preneoplasia to lung adenocarcinoma. Findings and caveats of the study: Normal lung had the highest top T cell clone frequencies. KRAS-mutant nodules had the highest T cell clonality. Normal lung had highest clonality; later lesions appeared denser, more diverse.

The CDR3 contains 14 residues. Trimming stripped 2 bases from V and 4 bases from J, with 12 bases between. The germline CDR1 and CDR2 sequences are SNHLY and FYNNEI. Sequencing was carried out using FFPE lung adenocarcinoma in situ tissue. The chain links TRBV2 to TRBJ2-7; tentatively, D is TRBD1 (5 bases). The sequence was collected from a donor aged 70 or over with lung adenocarcinoma. The CDR3 region is CASSERQIVYEQYF. The CDR3, as DNA: TGTGCCAGCAGTGAACGACAGATAGTTTACGAGCAGTACTTC. Full variable domain (missing parts from reference TRBV2 and TRBJ2-7): EPEVTQTPSHQVTQMGQEVILRCVPISNHLYFYWYRQILGQKVEFLVSFYNNEISEKSEIFDDQFSVERPDGSNFTLKIRSTKLEDSAMYFCASSERQIVYEQYFGPGTRLTVT.